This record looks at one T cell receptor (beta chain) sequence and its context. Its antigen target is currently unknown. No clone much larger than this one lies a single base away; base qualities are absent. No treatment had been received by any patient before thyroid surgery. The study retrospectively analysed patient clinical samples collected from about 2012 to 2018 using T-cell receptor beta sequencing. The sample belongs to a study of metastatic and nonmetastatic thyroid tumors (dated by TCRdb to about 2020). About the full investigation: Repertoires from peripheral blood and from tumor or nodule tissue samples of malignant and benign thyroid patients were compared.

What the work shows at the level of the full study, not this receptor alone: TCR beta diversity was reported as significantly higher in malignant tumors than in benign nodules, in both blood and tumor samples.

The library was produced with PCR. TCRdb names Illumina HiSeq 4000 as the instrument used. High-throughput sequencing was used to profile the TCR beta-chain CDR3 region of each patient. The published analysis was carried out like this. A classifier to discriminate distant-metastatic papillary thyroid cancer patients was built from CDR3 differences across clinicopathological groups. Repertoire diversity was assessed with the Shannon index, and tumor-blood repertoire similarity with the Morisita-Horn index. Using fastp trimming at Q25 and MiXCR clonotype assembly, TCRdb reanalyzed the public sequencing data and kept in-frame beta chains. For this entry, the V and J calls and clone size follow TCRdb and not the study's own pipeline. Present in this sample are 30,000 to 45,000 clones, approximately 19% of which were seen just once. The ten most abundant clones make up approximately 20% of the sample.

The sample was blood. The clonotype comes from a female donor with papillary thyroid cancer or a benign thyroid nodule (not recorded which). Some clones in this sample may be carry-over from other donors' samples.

In nucleotides, the sequence is TGTGCCATTAGCGCCGCCTGGACCCCCACCTACGAGCAGTACTTC. This translates into CAISAAWTPTYEQYF. The sequence joins TRBV19 to TRBJ2-7; TRBD2 might be the D gene, on 5 matching bases. The CDR3 goes from the cysteine to the phenylalanine over 15 residues. CDR3 DNA is the only sequence kept; it has 45 bases, read in frame from the first base. Trimming takes 10 bases from V and 2 bases from J, and the germline ends sit 21 bases apart. Reading the germline V gene (reference sequence) gives CDR1 LNHDA and CDR2 SQIVND.